A selection of T cell receptor beta chains follows, all from one sample in a study of CD8+ T cells in alopecia areata. Clones were read by immunoSEQ multiplex PCR, and TCRdb kept only the in-frame ones, dropping some. The data contain more than 200,000 clones, more than 55% of them singletons. Here the sequenced sample was CD4+ T cells sorted from blood, taken around week 44, from a patient treated with tofacitinib. These receptors originate from a human donor with alopecia areata. Both conserved end residues are part of each CDR3. A D gene is named only where the DNA matches it firmly. Size values are once, few and many counts, or a class for expanded clones, and some rows have none.

J,size,V,D,CDR3,DNA
TRBJ1-2,-,TRBV30,TRBD1,CAWSFRTGPANYGYTF,TGTGCCTGGAGTTTTCGGACAGGCCCGGCTAACTATGGCTACACCTTC
TRBJ2-7,once,TRBV6-5,TRBD1,CASSFTGVEQYF,TGTGCCAGCAGTTTCACAGGGGTCGAGCAGTACTTC
TRBJ2-3,few,TRBV9,-,CASSVGSTDTQYF,TGTGCCAGCAGCGTAGGTAGCACAGATACGCAGTATTTT
TRBJ1-6,few,TRBV10-3,-,CAISPLGGDSPLHF,TGTGCCATCAGCCCCCTGGGAGGGGATTCACCCCTCCACTTT
TRBJ2-7,-,TRBV6-1,-,CASSRGPTYEQYF,TGTGCCAGCAGTCGGGGTCCAACCTACGAGCAGTACTTC
TRBJ2-4,once,TRBV7-9,-,CASSLDSDIQYF,TGTGCCAGCAGCTTGGACTCGGACATTCAGTACTTC
TRBJ2-7,many,TRBV7-8,-,CASSLVQGHEQYF,TGTGCCAGCAGCTTAGTGCAGGGCCACGAGCAGTACTTC
TRBJ1-5,-,TRBV5-6,-,CASSSPQGTQHF,TGTGCCAGCAGTTCCCCCCAGGGGACCCAGCATTTT
TRBJ2-2,few,TRBV7-3,-,CASSLTAAGELFF,TGTGCCAGCAGCTTAACGGCTGCCGGGGAGCTGTTTTTT
TRBJ2-1,-,TRBV7-8,TRBD1,CASSSLQGFRFSVYNEQFF,TGTGCCAGCAGCTCCTTACAGGGGTTCCGTTTTTCGGTCTACAATGAGCAGTTCTTC
TRBJ2-7,few,TRBV29-1,TRBD1,CSVVGTGTSYEQYF,TGCAGCGTCGTTGGGACAGGGACCTCCTACGAGCAGTACTTC
TRBJ2-6,-,TRBV11-2,-,CASPGGGEVGANVLTF,TGTGCCAGCCCGGGGGGCGGGGAAGTTGGGGCCAACGTCCTGACTTTC
TRBJ2-7,-,TRBV7-2,TRBD2,CASSLAAGGYYEQYF,TGTGCCAGCAGCTTGGCAGCGGGGGGTTACTACGAGCAGTACTTC
TRBJ2-7,few,TRBV5-6,TRBD1,CASSFPGTGAYEQYF,TGTGCCAGCAGCTTCCCCGGGACAGGGGCCTACGAGCAGTACTTC
TRBJ2-1,few,TRBV9,-,CASSERNEQFF,TGTGCCAGCAGCGAAAGAAATGAGCAGTTCTTC
TRBJ2-1,many,TRBV6-5,TRBD1,CASTHMRGREEQFF,TGTGCCAGCACCCACATGAGGGGGCGCGAGGAGCAGTTCTTC
TRBJ1-2,-,TRBV29-1,-,CSAYRVTTIYGYTF,TGCAGCGCCTACAGGGTCACCACCATTTATGGCTACACCTTC
TRBJ2-1,-,TRBV5-1,TRBD1,CASRWGTGTGEQFF,TGCGCCAGCAGATGGGGGACAGGGACAGGTGAGCAGTTCTTC
TRBJ1-1,-,TRBV30,-,CAWSVWRSTEAFF,TGTGCCTGGAGTGTATGGAGGAGCACTGAAGCTTTCTTT
TRBJ1-1,-,TRBV5-1,-,CASSLELPSRGTEAFF,TGCGCCAGCAGCTTGGAACTTCCGTCACGAGGAACTGAAGCTTTCTTT
TRBJ2-2,-,TRBV7-2,TRBD2,CASSLRGGTNTGELFF,TGTGCCAGCAGCTTACGCGGGGGAACGAACACCGGGGAGCTGTTTTTT
TRBJ1-1,-,TRBV11-2,-,CASSPGTGARTEAFF,TGTGCCAGCAGCCCGGGGACGGGGGCAAGAACTGAAGCTTTCTTT
TRBJ1-6,-,TRBV5-1,TRBD1,CATRPGQSSTPLHF,TGCGCCACTCGGCCGGGACAGTCTTCGACACCCCTCCACTTT
TRBJ2-1,-,TRBV19,-,CASRKLGADEQFF,TGTGCCAGTAGAAAGTTAGGAGCGGATGAGCAGTTCTTC
TRBJ2-5,-,TRBV4-2,-,CASSQEGVEPQYF,TGTGCCAGCAGCCAAGAGGGGGTGGAACCCCAGTACTTC
TRBJ2-7,-,TRBV7-9,-,CASSSPFGSSSYEQYF,TGTGCCAGCAGCTCCCCTTTCGGGTCTAGCTCCTACGAGCAGTACTTC
TRBJ1-5,-,TRBV6-6,-,CASTTGFGQPQHF,TGTGCCAGCACCACGGGGTTTGGTCAGCCCCAGCATTTT
TRBJ2-7,few,TRBV14,-,CASSQGVNQGEQYF,TGTGCCAGCAGCCAAGGGGTCAACCAGGGCGAGCAGTACTTC
TRBJ2-5,-,TRBV30,TRBD2,CAWSVLAGGNTETQYF,TGTGCCTGGAGTGTTCTAGCGGGGGGGAATACAGAGACCCAGTACTTC
TRBJ1-3,-,TRBV2,TRBD1,CASVSQGTSGNTIYF,TGTGCCAGTGTATCACAGGGGACCTCTGGAAACACCATATATTTT
TRBJ2-5,-,TRBV7-3,-,CASSPDKGHF,TGTGCCAGCAGCCCGGACAAGGGGCACTTC
TRBJ2-7,-,TRBV7-2,-,CASSKDSYEQYF,TGTGCCAGCAGCAAAGATTCCTACGAGCAGTACTTC
TRBJ1-5,once,TRBV15,TRBD1,CATRTGDQPQHF,TGTGCCACCAGGACAGGGGATCAGCCCCAGCATTTT
TRBJ2-3,-,TRBV30,-,CAWRAGTDTQYF,TGTGCCTGGAGAGCCGGCACAGATACGCAGTATTTT
TRBJ2-3,-,TRBV29-1,-,CSVAGLGDTQYF,TGCAGCGTCGCGGGACTTGGGGATACGCAGTATTTT
TRBJ1-5,-,TRBV5-1,-,CASSLEGLGSHNQPQHF,TGCGCCAGCAGCTTGGAGGGGCTAGGCAGCCACAATCAGCCCCAGCATTTT
TRBJ2-7,-,TRBV7-2,-,CASRAAVLDEQYF,TGTGCCAGCAGGGCGGCAGTTTTAGACGAGCAGTACTTC
TRBJ2-4,-,TRBV11-2,TRBD1,CASSYDRVGSQNIQYF,TGTGCCAGCAGCTACGACAGGGTTGGATCCCAAAACATTCAGTACTTC
TRBJ2-7,-,TRBV12-5,TRBD2,CASGLVGLAGSSYEQYF,TGTGCTAGTGGTTTGGTAGGGCTAGCGGGGAGCTCCTACGAGCAGTACTTC
TRBJ2-7,-,TRBV29-1,-,CSVVSHSTDEQYF,TGCAGCGTTGTATCACACTCGACGGACGAGCAGTACTTC